Below are 16 T cell receptor beta chains sequenced from a single sample in a study of beta chain features in type 1 diabetes. Investigators reverse transcribed all isolated RNA, so they sequenced expressed TCRB transcripts. Here immunoSEQ multiplex PCR was the method, and the copy in TCRdb shows in-frame clones only, minus some. The sample contains fewer than 900,000 clones, roughly 16% of which appear only once. Sequencing was done on a sample of naive CD4+ T cells from blood. These receptors all stem from a woman aged 18 to 35 in good health.

This clone has more than one count but fewer than ten. V usage is TRBV28 and J usage is TRBJ2-1; TRBD2 agrees at 10 bases. The CDR3 loop spans 17 amino acids. V shed 4 bases and J 0 bases; nucleotides not matched to a gene: 6. The germline V gene has CDR1 MDHEN and CDR2 SYDVKM. CDR3 sequence: CASSSSGRLSSYNEQFF. The CDR3 DNA follows: TGTGCCAGCAGTTCTAGCGGGAGATTGAGCTCCTACAATGAGCAGTTCTTC.

The chain recombines TRBV6-1 with TRBJ2-1, with D possibly TRBD2 on 5 matching bases. This CDR3 has 15 residues. Germline V gene lookup returns CDR1 MNHNS and CDR2 SASEGT. Trimming removed 1 base at V and 5 bases at J, with 12 bases between. The CDR3 bases are TGTGCCAGCAGTGAAGGCGGGTCCGGTAACAATGAGCAGTTCTTC. It codes for CASSEGGSGNNEQFF.

The rearrangement joins TRBV29-1 to TRBJ2-1; TRBD2 matches 10 bases. The germline V gene has CDR1 SQVTM and CDR2 ANQGSEA. Trimming removed 4 bases from V and 2 bases from J; junction bases left unmatched: 8. CDR3 length: 16 amino acids. CDR3 amino acids: CSVGGSGRLAYNEQFF. In DNA form, the CDR3 reads TGCAGCGTTGGCGGTAGCGGGAGGTTAGCCTACAATGAGCAGTTCTTC.

This clone came up a few times. The rearrangement links TRBV6-6 to TRBJ2-1; 8 bases line up with TRBD1. CDR3 length: 16 residues. Germline V lookup: CDR1 MNHNY, CDR2 SVGAGI (reference sequence). J was trimmed by 4 bases and V by 4 bases; bases with no gene match: 9. For the CDR3, the DNA is TGTGCCAGCAGTTCAGACAGGGGCCGTGGTTACAATGAGCAGTTCTTC. Translation: CASSSDRGRGYNEQFF.

With respect to this clone: Distinct nucleotide sequences in the sample also encode this CDR3. The chain combines TRBV28 with TRBJ1-5; no reliable D call. CDR1 is MDHEN, CDR2 SYDVKM, per germline. The CDR3 covers 12 residues. V was shortened by 7 bases and J by 2 bases, with 6 bases between the two germline ends. The CDR3 sequence is CASTGGNQPQHF. DNA of the CDR3: TGTGCCAGCACCGGTGGCAATCAGCCCCAGCATTTT.

In its sample, this clone was seen a few times. The gene calls are TRBV28 and TRBJ2-7; D perhaps matches TRBD1 (6 bases). This CDR3 is built from 15 residues. V lost 4 bases and J lost 3, with 16 bases in between. CDR1 and CDR2 (germline): MDHEN, SYDVKM. CDR3 region: CASSSHATGLYEQYF. The CDR3 DNA is TGTGCCAGCAGTTCACACGCAACAGGGCTCTACGAGCAGTACTTC.

Only a few counts were recorded for this clone. CDR3: CASSSVGAYEQYF. For the CDR3, the DNA is TGTGCCAGCAGCTCGGTAGGTGCCTACGAGCAGTACTTC. V is TRBV27 and J is TRBJ2-7; D is uncertain. The CDR3 runs 13 residues. Germline V lookup: CDR1 MNHEY, CDR2 SMNVEV (reference sequence). V gave up 6 bases and J gave up 2 bases, with 11 bases separating them.

This chain joins TRBV18 and TRBJ2-7, with 13 bases matching TRBD2. CDR1 KGHSH and CDR2 LQKENI come from the germline V gene. The CDR3 runs to 15 residues. V was pared by 6 bases and J by 2 bases, with 4 bases of the junction left unmatched. CDR3: CASSRTSGRTYEQYF. CDR3 DNA: TGTGCCAGCTCGCGGACTAGCGGGAGAACCTACGAGCAGTACTTC.

This clone was observed a few times. V gene TRBV10-3 combines with J gene TRBJ2-4; D is unclear. V lost 2 bases and J 1 base, leaving 3 bases between the germline ends. The CDR3 has 13 residues. The germline CDR1 and CDR2 sequences are ENHRY and SYGVKD. The CDR3 bases are TGTGCCATCAGTGAGACTGCCAAAAACATTCAGTACTTC. Encoded protein: CAISETAKNIQYF.

The rearrangement joins TRBV5-1 to TRBJ2-3; no firm D call. The CDR3 totals 15 residues. Germline V gene data show CDR1 as SGHRS and CDR2 as YFSETQ. V dropped 0 bases and J dropped 0 bases, with 8 bases sitting between them. The CDR3 DNA reads as TGCGCCAGCAGCTTGGTTGAACAAAGCACAGATACGCAGTATTTT. Protein sequence: CASSLVEQSTDTQYF.

The chain is built from TRBV4-3 and TRBJ2-1; 8 bases map to TRBD2. Germline V CDR1 and CDR2: LGHNA, YSLEER. The CDR3 has 15 residues. V lost 3 bases to trimming and J lost 8 bases; unmatched junction nucleotides: 9. The CDR3 region is CASSHREGLVDEQFF. The CDR3 DNA follows: TGCGCCAGCAGCCACCGGGAGGGCCTTGTGGATGAGCAGTTCTTC.

This clone was seen a handful of times. The rearrangement joins TRBV10-3 to TRBJ2-2; 9 bases align to TRBD2. The CDR3 sequence is 16 residues long. With V trimmed by 6 bases and J by 4 bases, 9 bases remained unmatched. Germline CDR1 ENHRY, CDR2 SYGVKD. CDR3 DNA sequence: TGTGCCATCAGCCGCGCGGGAGCGGGAGGCACCGGGGAGCTGTTTTTT. Protein: CAISRAGAGGTGELFF.

This chain uses TRBV28 with TRBJ2-7, with 10 bases aligning to TRBD2. The CDR3 runs 14 residues. After removal of 7 bases from V and 4 bases from J, the junction contained 7 bases not matched to a gene. Germline V gives CDR1 MDHEN, CDR2 SYDVKM. The CDR3 reads CASTLGLATYEQYF. The CDR3 DNA reads TGTGCCAGCACCCTGGGACTAGCGACTTACGAGCAGTACTTC.

This rearrangement joins TRBV7-2 to TRBJ2-2; 8 nucleotides line up with TRBD1. Germline trimming cut 5 bases from V and 0 bases from J; bases unmatched to any gene: 2. CDR3 size: 15 residues. The V gene's germline CDR1 is SGHTA and CDR2 FQGNSA. CDR3 protein: CASSLGQANTGELFF. For the CDR3, the DNA is TGTGCCAGCAGCCTGGGACAGGCGAACACCGGGGAGCTGTTTTTT.

Of note for this clone: The sample holds other DNA sequences that translate to the same CDR3. This rearrangement joins TRBV29-1 to TRBJ2-7; D is uncertain. V lost 0 bases, J lost 1 base, and 4 bases lay in between. The V gene's germline CDR1 is SQVTM and CDR2 ANQGSEA. The CDR3 loop spans 12 amino acids. The DNA of the CDR3 is TGCAGCGTTGAAGATGGGTCCTACGAGCAGTACTTC. It yields the protein CSVEDGSYEQYF.

This clone came up a few times. The chain has TRBV2 and TRBJ2-3, with D maybe TRBD1 (6 bases). This CDR3 has 15 residues. Germline V CDR1 and CDR2: SNHLY, FYNNEI. V lost 4 bases, J lost 1 base, and 12 bases lay in between. The CDR3 region has the DNA TGTGCCAGCAGTGGGCAGGGGTTAGGCACAGATACGCAGTATTTT. The encoded protein is CASSGQGLGTDTQYF.